The T cell receptor (beta chain) under discussion was sequenced for a study of blood T cell repertoires in COVID-19. Across the whole study: There were acute and convalescent COVID-19 samples, and they came from the United States, Italy and Spain.

Assay used: immunoSEQ multiplex PCR; TCRdb lists only in-frame clones, some missing. The sample has 77,000 or so clones; 80% to 90% are singletons. Trimming took 2 bases from V and 4 from J; bases not matched to a gene: 3. There are 14 residues in the CDR3. The germline CDR1 and CDR2 sequences are MDHEN and SYDVKM. The V and J genes are TRBV28 and TRBJ1-2; the match to TRBD1 covers 8 bases. This sequence originates from a man between 50 and 59 years old with active COVID-19. The source material was peripheral blood. The CDR3 DNA reads as TGTGCCAGCAGTTTAACCGGACAGGGCTATGGCTACACCTTC. This sequence encodes CASSLTGQGYGYTF.